This T cell receptor (beta chain) was sequenced for a study of blood T cell repertoires in COVID-19. Turning to the study itself: Sites in the United States, Italy and Spain provided acute and convalescent COVID-19 samples.

The V and J ends lost 4 bases and 10 bases respectively, with 14 bases between them. CDR1 WNHNN and CDR2 SYGVQD come from the germline V gene (reference sequence). The CDR3 spans 13 residues. Authors' processing steps: Nucleated cell counts were estimated from reference gene primer amplification. Sequencing used immunoSEQ multiplex PCR; TCRdb keeps in-frame clones, though not all of them. The DNA was the basis for D and trimming; V, J and clone size are from that table. In the table there are roughly 130,000 clones, 70% to 90% of which are singletons. V usage is TRBV10-1 and J usage is TRBJ2-1; no reliable D call. The sequencing sample was made of peripheral blood. This clonotype was obtained from a woman aged 55-69 years with acute or convalescent COVID-19. The CDR3 bases are TGCGCCAGCAGTGCGAGCCCCCCCAGGGAGCAGTTCTTC. This sequence encodes CASSASPPREQFF.